This T cell receptor (beta chain) derives from a study of T cells in Graves' hyperthyroidism and ophthalmopathy. Study summary: Upon initial diagnosis and before any treatment, peripheral blood was collected. Study-wide results and limits: Using 13 V-J features, a model discriminated ophthalmopathy from stable hyperthyroidism.

This clonotype was seen many times. Its antigen is as yet unknown. Researchers took RNA transcripts and amplified the TCR beta CDR3 regions from them. TCR CDR3 underwent first-round RT-PCR with the HTBI primer set. TCRdb re-derived calls from the multiplex PCR reads in MiXCR, one entry per CDR3 protein. Among 550,000 to 650,000 distinct CDR3 sequences listed, around 15% were seen once. Graves' hyperthyroidism qualified as stable when ophthalmopathy did not progress within 18 months. The germline gives CDR1 SGHDN, CDR2 FVKESK. This CDR3 has 17 residues. Losses at the gene ends were 5 bases for V and 1 base for J; bases not matched to a gene: 9.

The sample taken for sequencing was blood. This TCR came from a woman between 35 and 50 years old with Graves' hyperthyroidism. The chain combines TRBV14 with TRBJ2-3, with TRBD2 matching 10 bases. The CDR3 DNA follows: TGTGCCAGCAGCTTTCAACTAGCGGGGTCGGGCACAGATACGCAGTATTTT. This sequence encodes CASSFQLAGSGTDTQYF. The variable domain in full, with the rest retrieved from reference TRBV14 and TRBJ2-3, is EAGVTQFPSHSVIEKGQTVTLRCDPISGHDNLYWYRRVMGKEIKFLLHFVKESKQDESGMPNNRFLAERTGGTYSTLKVQPAELEDSGVYFCASSFQLAGSGTDTQYFGPGTRLTVL.